A selection of T cell receptor beta chains follows, all from one sample in a study of blood T cell repertoires in COVID-19. The table came from immunoSEQ multiplex PCR; TCRdb's copy has only in-frame clones and leaves some out. The sample has about 180,000 clones, approximately 85% seen once. The sample was peripheral blood. The receptors were gathered from a woman of 80 years or more with acute or convalescent COVID-19. Each CDR3 is given with its conserved first and last residue. The D gene is left open where the match is weak. Rows give clone size only sometimes, using once, few, many, or a class for an expanded clone.

D gene: .
J gene: TRBJ1-5
clone size: .
V gene: TRBV5-4
CDR3 DNA: TGTGCCAGCAGCTTGGCCCCGGAGCAGCCCCAGCATTTT
CDR3 protein: CASSLAPEQPQHF

D gene: .
J gene: TRBJ1-3
clone size: .
V gene: TRBV5-8
CDR3 DNA: TGTGCCAGCAGCTTGGCCGCCGGGGCTGGAAACACCATATATTTT
CDR3 protein: CASSLAAGAGNTIYF

D gene: TRBD1
J gene: TRBJ2-7
clone size: .
V gene: TRBV6-5
CDR3 DNA: TGTGCCAGCAGTTCGCGGGACAGGGGGCAGGGCGAGCAGTACTTC
CDR3 protein: CASSSRDRGQGEQYF

D gene: TRBD2
J gene: TRBJ2-1
clone size: .
V gene: TRBV5-1
CDR3 DNA: TGCGCCAGCAGCGGTAGCGGGGTCACCTACAATGAGCAGTTCTTC
CDR3 protein: CASSGSGVTYNEQFF

D gene: .
J gene: TRBJ2-2
clone size: .
V gene: TRBV5-4
CDR3 DNA: TGTGCCAGCAGCTTGGATCTCCAGGGGGGCGGGGAGCTGTTTTTT
CDR3 protein: CASSLDLQGGGELFF

D gene: TRBD1
J gene: TRBJ2-7
clone size: few
V gene: TRBV18
CDR3 DNA: TGTGCCAGCTCACGGGACAGGGAGGCCGAGCAGTACTTC
CDR3 protein: CASSRDREAEQYF

D gene: .
J gene: TRBJ1-2
clone size: .
V gene: TRBV7-9
CDR3 DNA: TGTGCCAGCAGCTCGGGAAACCCCCGTGGCTACACCTTC
CDR3 protein: CASSSGNPRGYTF

D gene: .
J gene: TRBJ2-7
clone size: .
V gene: TRBV2
CDR3 DNA: TGTGCCAGCAGTGACAGATACGAGCAGTACTTC
CDR3 protein: CASSDRYEQYF

D gene: .
J gene: TRBJ1-6
clone size: medium-sized
V gene: TRBV7-6
CDR3 DNA: TGTGCCAGCAGCTTAAACTCCCCAAGCTCCTATAATTCACCCCTCCACTTT
CDR3 protein: CASSLNSPSSYNSPLHF

D gene: TRBD2
J gene: TRBJ2-1
clone size: once
V gene: TRBV3-1/TRBV3-2
CDR3 DNA: TGTGCCAGCAGCCGCCTTGGACTAGCGGGAGCCAATGAGCAGTTCTTC
CDR3 protein: CASSRLGLAGANEQFF

D gene: .
J gene: TRBJ2-1
clone size: .
V gene: TRBV5-6
CDR3 DNA: TGTGCCAGCAGCTTGGGGGGCAGAGAAGGGCAGTTCTTC
CDR3 protein: CASSLGGREGQFF

D gene: TRBD2
J gene: TRBJ2-1
clone size: once
V gene: TRBV3-1/TRBV3-2
CDR3 DNA: TGTGCCAGCAGCCCAGCGGGAGTGAAAAACAATGAGCAGTTCTTC
CDR3 protein: CASSPAGVKNNEQFF

D gene: .
J gene: TRBJ1-1
clone size: .
V gene: TRBV19
CDR3 DNA: TGTGCCAGTATCCGGAAGGGGCATAACACTGAAGCTTTCTTT
CDR3 protein: CASIRKGHNTEAFF

D gene: TRBD2
J gene: TRBJ2-1
clone size: .
V gene: TRBV7-2
CDR3 DNA: TGTGCCAGCAGCTCAGGCGGAGGGCTAGCGGGGGGGAGTGAGCAGTTCTTC
CDR3 protein: CASSSGGGLAGGSEQFF

D gene: .
J gene: TRBJ2-5
clone size: .
V gene: TRBV12-5
CDR3 DNA: TGTGCTAGTGCCACGGCCCCCGGGGAGACCCAGTACTTC
CDR3 protein: CASATAPGETQYF

D gene: .
J gene: TRBJ1-5
clone size: few
V gene: TRBV6-5
CDR3 DNA: TGTGCCAGCAGTTTATCAGGAGGTGGTCAGCCCCAGCATTTT
CDR3 protein: CASSLSGGGQPQHF

D gene: TRBD1
J gene: TRBJ1-6
clone size: .
V gene: TRBV5-1
CDR3 DNA: TGCGCCAGCAGCTTGGCCGGGACAGCGAATTCACCCCTCCACTTT
CDR3 protein: CASSLAGTANSPLHF

D gene: .
J gene: TRBJ1-6
clone size: .
V gene: TRBV6-6
CDR3 DNA: TGTGCCAGCAGTCTCAGAAGACAGGTGAGCTCCTATAATTCACCCCTCCACTTT
CDR3 protein: CASSLRRQVSSYNSPLHF

D gene: TRBD1
J gene: TRBJ2-7
clone size: .
V gene: TRBV12-3/TRBV12-4
CDR3 DNA: TGTGCCAGCAGTTTCGGACAGGCCTACGAGCAGTACTTC
CDR3 protein: CASSFGQAYEQYF

D gene: .
J gene: TRBJ1-4
clone size: .
V gene: TRBV6-5
CDR3 DNA: TGTGCCAGCGGGGGACACCTTAATGAAAAACTGTTTTTT
CDR3 protein: CASGGHLNEKLFF

D gene: .
J gene: TRBJ2-7
clone size: few
V gene: TRBV7-6
CDR3 DNA: TGTGCCAGCAGCCACGCCAGCGGCGAGCAGTACTTC
CDR3 protein: CASSHASGEQYF

D gene: .
J gene: TRBJ2-3
clone size: .
V gene: TRBV19
CDR3 DNA: TGTGCCAGTACCCCAGGGGCGGGGGAGGGAGATACGCAGTATTTT
CDR3 protein: CASTPGAGEGDTQYF

D gene: .
J gene: TRBJ1-1
clone size: .
V gene: TRBV24-1
CDR3 DNA: TGTGCCACCACTCCAACCCAACTAATGAACACTGAAGCTTTCTTT
CDR3 protein: CATTPTQLMNTEAFF

D gene: .
J gene: TRBJ1-6
clone size: .
V gene: TRBV5-1
CDR3 DNA: TGCGCCAGCAGCCAGGGGTCAGAATTTTCACCCCTCCACTTT
CDR3 protein: CASSQGSEFSPLHF

D gene: .
J gene: TRBJ1-6
clone size: .
V gene: TRBV7-2
CDR3 DNA: TGTGCCAGCAGCCAACCCCTGAGCTCCTATAATTCACCCCTCCACTTT
CDR3 protein: CASSQPLSSYNSPLHF

D gene: TRBD1
J gene: TRBJ2-3
clone size: .
V gene: TRBV7-9
CDR3 DNA: TGTGCCAGCACCGCGACAGGGGTGCCAACAGATACGCAGTATTTT
CDR3 protein: CASTATGVPTDTQYF

D gene: TRBD1
J gene: TRBJ1-2
clone size: .
V gene: TRBV6-5
CDR3 DNA: TGTGCCAGCAGTTACCGACAGGGAAGTGGCTACACCTTC
CDR3 protein: CASSYRQGSGYTF

D gene: .
J gene: TRBJ1-4
clone size: .
V gene: TRBV2
CDR3 DNA: TGTGCCAGCAGTGAAGGGCGTCGAGGCGTTCAACTGTTTTTT
CDR3 protein: CASSEGRRGVQLFF

D gene: TRBD2
J gene: TRBJ2-7
clone size: few
V gene: TRBV15
CDR3 DNA: TGTGCCACCAGCAGAGGACTAGCGGGGGCCCTATCCTACGAGCAGTACTTC
CDR3 protein: CATSRGLAGALSYEQYF

D gene: .
J gene: TRBJ1-2
clone size: .
V gene: TRBV28
CDR3 DNA: TGTGCCAGCAGTTTTGGGCAGAGTCCATATGGCTACACCTTC
CDR3 protein: CASSFGQSPYGYTF

D gene: .
J gene: TRBJ2-4
clone size: .
V gene: TRBV5-6
CDR3 DNA: TGTGCCAGCAGCTTGGGACGGGAAACCAAAAACATTCAGTACTTC
CDR3 protein: CASSLGRETKNIQYF